Listed here are 5 T cell receptor beta chains from one sample, sequenced in a study of cytomegalovirus exposure and HLA in healthy donors. PCR used 60 Vbeta primers and 13 Jbeta primers. The assay was immunoSEQ multiplex PCR, and TCRdb's table has in-frame clones only and misses some. The sample shows about 130,000 clones, roughly 89% of them seen only once. The sample comprised PBMCs. The receptors shown here come from a woman between 25 and 40 years old in good health and CMV-seronegative.

The sample holds one count of this clone. The chain employs TRBV19 and TRBJ2-7; 8 bases map to TRBD2. CDR1 LNHDA and CDR2 SQIVND come from the germline V gene (reference sequence). The V and J ends lost 1 base and 4 bases, in that order; junction bases with no gene match: 9. The CDR3 is made up of 16 amino acids. In DNA, the CDR3 is TGTGCCAGTAGTATAGCGGGAGGGGTCATTATGTACGAGCAGTACTTC. Its translation: CASSIAGGVIMYEQYF.

The chain carries TRBV5-4 and TRBJ1-2; 10 positions match TRBD1. Germline assignment: CDR1 SGHNT and CDR2 YYREEE (reference sequence). This CDR3 has 14 amino acids. The J segment lost 8 bases and the V segment lost 4 bases, leaving 8 bases of the junction unmatched. CDR3 sequence (DNA): TGTGCCAGCAGCGTGGGACAGGGGCTTAGCGGCTACACCTTC. Protein sequence: CASSVGQGLSGYTF.

A few counts support this clone. The V and J genes are TRBV5-4 and TRBJ2-2; TRBD2 is a possible D gene (6 bases). Germline loops: CDR1 SGHNT, CDR2 YYREEE (reference sequence). The CDR3 is 14 residues long. Trimming took off 4 bases at V and 3 bases at J, with 10 bases between the two ends. CDR3 bases: TGTGCCAGCAGCCGCGGGATCGACACCGGGGAGCTGTTTTTT. Translating it yields CASSRGIDTGELFF.

The chain has TRBV6-5 and TRBJ2-5; tentatively, D is TRBD1 (6 bases). CDR3 length equals 15 residues. Germline lookup yields CDR1 MNHEY and CDR2 SVGAGI. The V end lost 5 bases, the J end lost 5 bases, and 18 bases lay between the germline ends. The CDR3 sequence is CASSHRQAFRETQYF. In nucleotides, the CDR3 is TGTGCCAGCAGTCATAGACAGGCCTTTAGGGAGACCCAGTACTTC.

V gene TRBV20-1 combines with J gene TRBJ2-1; 9 bases align to TRBD1. Per the germline V gene, CDR1 is DFQATT and CDR2 is SNEGSKA (reference sequence). The trim removed 6 bases at V and 15 bases at J, leaving 6 bases unmatched. The CDR3 has 10 amino acids. The CDR3 sequence: CSARDRDPFF. In nucleotides, the CDR3 is TGCAGTGCCAGGGACAGGGACCCGTTCTTC.